The rows below give T cell receptor beta chains drawn from one sample of a study of cytomegalovirus exposure and HLA in healthy donors. Clones were sequenced by immunoSEQ multiplex PCR, and TCRdb holds only the in-frame ones, with some missing. The data show 130,000 to 150,000 clones, with over 70% seen just once and approximately 6.9% held by the top ten. Sequences were obtained from PBMCs. These receptor sequences come from a woman aged 40 to 55 in good health and CMV-seropositive. Both conserved end residues are part of each CDR3. Each record gives: J gene, clone size, D gene, V gene, CDR3 DNA, CDR3 protein. The D gene is left open where the match is weak. Clone size is shown for a subset of rows, as once, few, many or a class of expanded clone.

TRBJ2-3 - - TRBV7-9 TGTTCCAGCAGCCGTGTTTCCGGCGGGGATGATACGCAGTATTTT CSSSRVSGGDDTQYF
TRBJ2-7 - TRBD2 TRBV10-3 TGTGCCATCAGTGAATCCGGGCCTGGACTAGTACGGCACGAGCAGTACTTC CAISESGPGLVRHEQYF
TRBJ2-5 - TRBD1 TRBV5-1 TGCGCCAGCAGCCCGGGACAGGTCTTGCAGACCCAGTACTTC CASSPGQVLQTQYF
TRBJ2-7 once - TRBV7-6 TGTGCCAGCAGCCTGACCGGGACTTCCGAGCAGTACTTC CASSLTGTSEQYF
TRBJ2-7 - TRBD1 TRBV5-6 TGTGCCAGCAGCCCCCGGGACAGGAATAAGGAGCAGTACTTC CASSPRDRNKEQYF
TRBJ1-1 - TRBD1 TRBV7-2 TGTGCCAGCAGCCTCTCGACAGGGCTCACTAGGGGCACTGAAGCTTTCTTT CASSLSTGLTRGTEAFF
TRBJ1-5 - - TRBV4-1 TGCGCCAGCAGCCAAGAAACCGGGACTGGGAATCAGCCCCAGCATTTT CASSQETGTGNQPQHF
TRBJ1-2 - - TRBV28 TGTGCCAGCAGTTTTCCCCAATATGGCTACACCTTC CASSFPQYGYTF
TRBJ2-7 - TRBD2 TRBV10-2 TGCGCCAGCAGTCTAACTAGCGGGGGGCCCTACGAGCAGTACTTC CASSLTSGGPYEQYF
TRBJ2-7 - TRBD1 TRBV10-1 TGCGCCAGCAGTGAAGGGACAGGGAAATCAAAAGAGCAGTACTTC CASSEGTGKSKEQYF
TRBJ2-1 - TRBD2 TRBV9 TGTGCCAGCAGCGCCAGTAGCGGGCAGGGCGGAGATGAGCAGTTCTTC CASSASSGQGGDEQFF
TRBJ1-1 - - TRBV6-5 TGTGCCAGCAACAGGGCAAAGAACACTGAAGCTTTCTTT CASNRAKNTEAFF
TRBJ1-5 once - TRBV15 TGTGCCACCAGCAGAGACTTAGGGGTTAGCAATCAGCCCCAGCATTTT CATSRDLGVSNQPQHF
TRBJ1-2 - - TRBV6-5 TGTGCCAGCAGTTACTTGGACAGTTTCTATGGCTACACCTTC CASSYLDSFYGYTF
TRBJ2-6 - - TRBV28 TGTGCCAGTGCGGCCCGAGCCAACGTCCTGACTTTC CASAARANVLTF
TRBJ1-2 - TRBD1 TRBV2 TGTGCCAGCAGTACCGGGACAGCAACGAACTATGGCTACACCTTC CASSTGTATNYGYTF
TRBJ1-1 - - TRBV5-1 TGCGCCAGCAGCTTTGGGACTGCAACTGAAGCTTTCTTT CASSFGTATEAFF
TRBJ2-3 - - TRBV21-1 TGTGCCAGCAGCTCACAGGGGAACACGCAGTATTTT CASSSQGNTQYF